The clone carrying this T cell receptor beta chain has only one observation. This specimen belongs to a study of blood T cell repertoires in COVID-19. At the level of the study: Collection of acute and convalescent COVID-19 samples took place in the United States, Italy and Spain.

The CDR3 sequence is 14 residues long. V lost 4 bases, J lost 5 bases, and 14 bases lay in between. Germline loops: CDR1 SQVTM, CDR2 ANQGSEA. TCRdb's table, derived via immunoSEQ multiplex PCR, lists solely in-frame clones and lacks some. The sample carries about 200,000 clones, 89% recorded once. Sequencing was carried out using peripheral blood. The sequence came from a woman in her forties with acute or convalescent COVID-19. This chain links TRBV29-1 with TRBJ2-2, with a weak D call TRBD1 (5 bases). The CDR3 loop reads CSVVGAQRTGELFF. In DNA, the CDR3 is TGCAGCGTTGTTGGGGCCCAGCGAACCGGGGAGCTGTTTTTT.